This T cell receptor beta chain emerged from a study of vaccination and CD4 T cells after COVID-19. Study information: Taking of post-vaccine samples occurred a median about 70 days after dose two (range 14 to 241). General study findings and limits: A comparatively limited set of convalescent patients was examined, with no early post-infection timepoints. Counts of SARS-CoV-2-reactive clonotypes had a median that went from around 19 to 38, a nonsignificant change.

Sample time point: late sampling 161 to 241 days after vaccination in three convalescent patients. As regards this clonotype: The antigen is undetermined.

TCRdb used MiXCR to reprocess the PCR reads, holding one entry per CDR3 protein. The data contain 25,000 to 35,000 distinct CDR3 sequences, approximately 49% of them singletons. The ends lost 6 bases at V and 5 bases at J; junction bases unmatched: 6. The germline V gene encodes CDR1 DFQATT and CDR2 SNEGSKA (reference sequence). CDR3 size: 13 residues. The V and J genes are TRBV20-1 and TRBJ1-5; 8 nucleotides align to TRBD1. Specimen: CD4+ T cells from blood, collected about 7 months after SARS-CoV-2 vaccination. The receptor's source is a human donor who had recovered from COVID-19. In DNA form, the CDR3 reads TGCAGTGCGGGGGGACAGGTCGATCAGCCCCAGCATTTT. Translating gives CSAGGQVDQPQHF.